This is a list of T cell receptor beta chains from one sample in a study of human T cells and chemical hapten exposure. TCRdb used MiXCR to reprocess the RACE reads, holding one entry per CDR3 protein. This sample has about 300,000 distinct CDR3 sequences, with around 5% found just once. Sequenced material: whole blood, taken in connection with sensitization to the hapten diphenylcyclopropenone (DPC). All receptors derive from a woman in her late teens or twenties with alopecia areata. Some clones in this sample may be carry-over from other donors' samples. Both conserved end residues are part of each CDR3. A D gene is named only where the DNA matches it firmly. Part of the rows lack a size; the others show once, few, many or a class for expanded clones.

v_gene	d_gene	abundance	j_gene	CDR3aa	CDR3nt
TRBV2	.	many	TRBJ2-5	CASSEGTAQETQYF	TGTGCCAGCAGTGAAGGGACAGCTCAAGAGACCCAGTACTTC
TRBV12-5	.	few	TRBJ2-1	CASGLGSGFNEQFF	TGTGCTAGTGGTTTGGGTTCCGGGTTCAATGAGCAGTTCTTC
TRBV12-3/TRBV12-4	.	.	TRBJ2-3	CASSQQISPGAALQYF	TGTGCCAGCAGTCAGCAAATCTCCCCGGGGGCGGCCTTGCAGTATTTT
TRBV5-1	.	.	TRBJ1-1	CASSLVGSTKTTEAFF	TGCGCCAGCAGCTTGGTTGGTTCAACTAAGACCACTGAAGCTTTCTTT
TRBV2	TRBD1	few	TRBJ2-1	CASSGQGVYNEQFF	TGTGCCAGCAGTGGACAGGGGGTCTACAATGAGCAGTTCTTC
TRBV27	TRBD1	.	TRBJ2-7	CASSLTFGQGFYEQYF	TGTGCCAGCAGTCTCACCTTTGGACAGGGCTTCTACGAGCAGTACTTC
TRBV28	.	.	TRBJ2-3	CASRLSRADTQYF	TGTGCCAGCCGTTTGAGCAGGGCAGATACGCAGTATTTT
TRBV5-4	.	many	TRBJ2-1	CATSPANNEQFF	TGTGCCACCAGCCCGGCAAACAATGAGCAGTTCTTC
TRBV7-2	TRBD2	few	TRBJ2-5	CASSLVGGGASETQYF	TGTGCCAGCAGCTTAGTGGGCGGGGGGGCCTCGGAGACCCAGTACTTC
TRBV4-3	.	many	TRBJ1-5	CASSQGKGGNQPQHF	TGCGCCAGCAGCCAAGGCAAGGGGGGCAATCAGCCCCAGCATTTT
TRBV6-5	TRBD1	.	TRBJ2-7	CASSARDRGVHEQYF	TGTGCCAGCAGTGCCCGGGACAGGGGAGTTCACGAGCAGTACTTC
TRBV14	.	many	TRBJ2-3	CASSQGTRAFTDTQYF	TGTGCCAGCAGCCAAGGGACGAGGGCTTTCACAGATACGCAGTATTTT
TRBV7-3	.	few	TRBJ2-7	CASSQGYQMEQYF	TGTGCCAGCAGTCAAGGATACCAAATGGAGCAGTACTTC
TRBV6-2/TRBV6-3	TRBD2	many	TRBJ2-5	CASRRLAGEETQYF	TGTGCCAGCCGGCGCCTAGCGGGGGAAGAGACCCAGTACTTC
TRBV10-3	.	.	TRBJ1-5	CAISGTARSNQPQHF	TGTGCCATCAGTGGGACCGCCAGAAGCAATCAGCCCCAGCATTTT
TRBV4-1	.	.	TRBJ2-7	CASSHQGSYEQYF	TGCGCCAGCAGCCATCAGGGCTCCTACGAGCAGTACTTC
TRBV12-3/TRBV12-4	.	many	TRBJ1-3	CASSLSSGAAGNTIYF	TGTGCCAGCAGTTTATCTTCGGGGGCAGCTGGAAACACCATATATTTT
TRBV6-5	.	few	TRBJ2-5	CASSYRVEETQYF	TGTGCCAGCAGTTACCGAGTAGAAGAGACCCAGTACTTC
TRBV28	.	few	TRBJ1-6	CASSLYGSPLHF	TGTGCCAGCAGTTTGTACGGTTCACCCCTCCACTTT
TRBV6-2/TRBV6-3	TRBD2	.	TRBJ2-1	CASSKGTSGGNEQFF	TGTGCCAGCAGTAAGGGGACTAGCGGGGGCAATGAGCAGTTCTTC
TRBV4-2	.	many	TRBJ2-3	CASSQGESPASDTQYF	TGTGCCAGCAGCCAAGGTGAATCGCCCGCGTCAGATACGCAGTATTTT
TRBV6-5	.	once	TRBJ2-7	CASSYSRQRLGYEQYF	TGTGCCAGCAGTTACTCTCGACAGCGATTAGGGTACGAGCAGTACTTC
TRBV12-3/TRBV12-4	TRBD1	many	TRBJ1-6	CASSPRGQGNSPLHF	TGTGCCAGCAGTCCCAGGGGGCAGGGAAATTCACCCCTCCACTTT
TRBV6-5	TRBD1	many	TRBJ2-3	CASSLTGGRGTDTQYF	TGTGCCAGCAGTTTAACAGGGGGTCGGGGCACAGATACGCAGTATTTT
TRBV7-3	TRBD1	many	TRBJ1-6	CASSSGTENSPLHF	TGTGCCAGCAGCTCCGGGACAGAAAATTCACCCCTCCACTTT
TRBV12-3/TRBV12-4	.	.	TRBJ1-2	CASSPHRKLIYGYTF	TGTGCCAGCAGCCCCCACAGGAAACTAATATATGGCTACACCTTC
TRBV5-5	.	few	TRBJ2-7	CASSLTGAAGEQYF	TGTGCCAGCAGCTTGACAGGGGCCGCGGGAGAGCAGTACTTC
TRBV6-5	TRBD1	few	TRBJ2-7	CASRPPGQGSHEQYF	TGTGCCAGCAGACCACCGGGACAGGGGTCCCACGAGCAGTACTTC
TRBV19	TRBD2	many	TRBJ2-1	CASSLQTSDLYNEQFF	TGTGCCAGTAGTTTACAGACTAGCGACCTCTACAATGAGCAGTTCTTC
TRBV12-3/TRBV12-4	.	.	TRBJ2-7	CASQKGTGWNEQYF	TGTGCCAGCCAAAAAGGAACAGGGTGGAACGAGCAGTACTTC
TRBV7-9	TRBD1	many	TRBJ1-3	CASSPTGAYGNTIYF	TGTGCCAGCAGCCCGACAGGGGCGTACGGAAACACCATATATTTT
TRBV18	.	few	TRBJ2-3	CASSPPSQDTQYF	TGTGCCAGCTCACCCCCTAGCCAAGATACGCAGTATTTT
TRBV3-1	.	few	TRBJ1-1	CASSPQTETVGREAFF	TGTGCCAGCAGCCCACAGACAGAGACGGTCGGTCGCGAAGCTTTCTTT
TRBV5-6	TRBD1	many	TRBJ2-5	CASSLLEAGGETQYF	TGTGCCAGCAGCCTGCTTGAAGCAGGGGGAGAGACCCAGTACTTC
TRBV6-2/TRBV6-3	.	many	TRBJ2-3	CASSYHGLSTDTQYF	TGTGCCAGCAGTTACCATGGACTGAGCACAGATACGCAGTATTTT
TRBV27	.	few	TRBJ2-2	CASTPRVPGELFF	TGTGCCAGCACCCCTAGGGTTCCCGGGGAGCTGTTTTTT
TRBV12-3/TRBV12-4	TRBD1	few	TRBJ2-3	CASSFRTGITDTQYF	TGTGCCAGCAGTTTTAGGACAGGGATTACAGATACGCAGTATTTT
TRBV4-1	.	many	TRBJ1-4	CASSSPTAIEKLFF	TGCGCCAGCAGCAGCCCGACAGCAATAGAAAAACTGTTTTTT
TRBV12-5	TRBD1	few	TRBJ1-6	CASARSTGSYNSPLHF	TGTGCTAGCGCCAGATCGACAGGGTCCTATAATTCACCCCTCCACTTT
TRBV29-1	.	many	TRBJ2-3	CSVETATGTSTDTQYF	TGCAGCGTTGAAACTGCGACAGGGACTAGCACAGATACGCAGTATTTT
TRBV10-3	TRBD2	many	TRBJ2-2	CAISEIAGILTGELFF	TGTGCCATCAGCGAGATAGCGGGGATCCTCACCGGGGAGCTGTTTTTT
TRBV6-2/TRBV6-3	TRBD1	few	TRBJ2-3	CASSRNGQGWGDTQYF	TGTGCCAGCAGTCGAAACGGACAGGGCTGGGGAGATACGCAGTATTTT
TRBV4-1	.	few	TRBJ2-2	CASSQVTTGELFF	TGCGCCAGCAGCCAAGTGACCACCGGGGAGCTGTTTTTT
TRBV3-1	TRBD1	few	TRBJ1-2	CASSRTGGAAGYTF	TGTGCCAGCAGCCGGACAGGGGGCGCGGCTGGCTACACCTTC
TRBV12-3/TRBV12-4	.	few	TRBJ2-7	CASSSPRGQEQYF	TGTGCCAGCAGTTCCCCCCGCGGGCAAGAGCAGTACTTC
TRBV6-5	.	many	TRBJ1-4	CATSRVTGEKLFF	TGTGCCACCTCCCGGGTCACAGGGGAAAAACTGTTTTTT
TRBV29-1	TRBD2	.	TRBJ2-3	CSVELGEGPDTQYF	TGCAGCGTTGAACTAGGGGAGGGTCCAGATACGCAGTATTTT
TRBV5-6	.	.	TRBJ2-1	CASSLVVLNEQFF	TGTGCCAGCAGCTTGGTGGTGCTCAATGAGCAGTTCTTC
TRBV3-1	.	many	TRBJ1-2	CASSLSAGRMNYGYTF	TGTGCCAGCAGCTTATCGGCTGGACGGATGAACTATGGCTACACCTTC
TRBV6-1	.	.	TRBJ2-3	CASRSTGSVTDTQYF	TGTGCCAGCAGGTCCACAGGGTCCGTTACAGATACGCAGTATTTT
TRBV7-9	TRBD2	.	TRBJ2-1	CASSGAGARKLDEQFF	TGTGCCAGCAGCGGAGCGGGGGCCAGGAAGTTGGATGAGCAGTTCTTC
TRBV2	TRBD2	many	TRBJ2-1	CASIPERGGRSEQFF	TGTGCCAGCATTCCGGAGCGGGGGGGCCGGAGTGAGCAGTTCTTC
TRBV6-5	TRBD1	few	TRBJ2-7	CASSYFPGQGSYEQYF	TGTGCCAGCAGTTATTTCCCGGGACAGGGTAGCTACGAGCAGTACTTC
TRBV7-8	TRBD2	many	TRBJ2-1	CASSFRLAGSNEQFF	TGTGCCAGCAGCTTTCGGCTAGCGGGGAGTAATGAGCAGTTCTTC
TRBV29-1	TRBD2	many	TRBJ2-5	CSVETSGGNQETQYF	TGCAGCGTTGAAACTAGCGGGGGGAACCAAGAGACCCAGTACTTC